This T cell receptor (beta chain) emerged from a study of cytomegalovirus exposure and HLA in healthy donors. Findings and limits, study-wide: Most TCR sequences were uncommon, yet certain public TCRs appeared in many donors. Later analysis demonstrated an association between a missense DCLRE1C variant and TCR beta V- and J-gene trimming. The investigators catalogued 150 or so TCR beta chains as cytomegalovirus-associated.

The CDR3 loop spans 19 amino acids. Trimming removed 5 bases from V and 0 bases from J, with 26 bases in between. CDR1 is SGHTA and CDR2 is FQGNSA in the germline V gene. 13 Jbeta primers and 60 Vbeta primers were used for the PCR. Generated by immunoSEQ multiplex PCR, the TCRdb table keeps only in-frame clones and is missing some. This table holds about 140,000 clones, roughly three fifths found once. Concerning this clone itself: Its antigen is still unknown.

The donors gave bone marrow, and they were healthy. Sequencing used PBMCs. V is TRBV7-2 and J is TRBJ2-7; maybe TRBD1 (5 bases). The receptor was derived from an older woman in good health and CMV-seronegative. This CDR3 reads CASSPHQALLRQSSYEQYF. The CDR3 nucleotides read TGTGCCAGCAGCCCACATCAAGCCCTTCTGAGACAGAGCTCCTACGAGCAGTACTTC.